The clone carrying this TCR beta chain was seen only a few times. Per the study methods: Researchers report that nucleated cell counts were estimated from reference gene primer amplification. TCRdb's table, derived via immunoSEQ multiplex PCR, lists solely in-frame clones and lacks some. That table is the source of V, J and clone size, and D and trimming were worked out from the DNA. The profile shows 95,000 to 120,000 clones, roughly 84% of them singletons. J lost 5 bases, V lost 3 bases, and 8 bases had no gene match. The germline V gene has CDR1 KGHSH and CDR2 LQKENI. CDR3 length equals 15 residues. This sample was taken from a study of blood T cell repertoires in COVID-19. Background on the study: COVID-19 samples from acute and convalescent phases originated in the United States, Italy and Spain. The cDNA or gDNA used as material had been derived from T cells, B-cell-depleted T cells, or PBMCs.

The chain combines TRBV18 with TRBJ2-7; TRBD2 aligns across 9 bases. The sample was peripheral blood. The receptor was isolated from a man aged 35 to 55 with acute or convalescent COVID-19. The CDR3 DNA follows: TGTGCCAGCTCACCCCTAGCGGGGTCGGAAAACGAGCAGTACTTC. Amino acids: CASSPLAGSENEQYF.